These 18 T cell receptor beta chains share one sample of origin, sequenced in a study of blood T cell repertoires in COVID-19. Profiled with immunoSEQ multiplex PCR; TCRdb holds only in-frame clones, not every one. The data show hundreds of thousands of clones, roughly 90% seen once. Sequenced input: PBMCs or T cells enriched from blood (not recorded which). The receptors stem from a woman between 40 and 55 years old who had recovered from COVID-19.

This chain joins TRBV15 and TRBJ1-3; D is ambiguous. The CDR3 consists of 13 residues. Trimming took off 0 bases at V and 15 bases at J, with 15 bases between the two ends. The germline V gene encodes CDR1 LNHNV and CDR2 YYDKDF (reference sequence). The CDR3 DNA sequence: TGTGCCACCAGCAGAGATAGAAGATCGGGTGGATATTTT. Residues: CATSRDRRSGGYF.

This sequence joins TRBV19 and TRBJ2-5; 9 bases agree with TRBD2. Germline V gene data show CDR1 as LNHDA and CDR2 as SQIVND (reference sequence). The V and J ends lost 3 bases and 1 base, in that order; junction bases with no gene match: 6. The CDR3 contains 16 residues. CDR3 nucleotide sequence: TGTGCCAGTAGTATGGGGCCTAGCGGGACCCAAGAGACCCAGTACTTC. Its translation: CASSMGPSGTQETQYF.

The CDR3 loop reads CASNAQYTEAFF. CDR3 nucleotide sequence: TGTGCCAGTAACGCACAATACACTGAAGCTTTCTTT. The rearrangement links TRBV19 to TRBJ1-1; D not resolved. Deletions cut 7 bases from V and 3 bases from J, with 9 bases between. Looked up from germline, CDR1 is LNHDA and CDR2 is SQIVND (reference sequence). This CDR3 comprises 12 residues.

The chain combines TRBV7-3 with TRBJ2-2; D might be TRBD1 (6 bases). CDR3 length: 15 amino acids. Germline values: CDR1 SGHTA, CDR2 FQGTGA. V lost 4 bases and J 6 bases, leaving 15 bases between the germline ends. CDR3 sequence reads: CASSSLPAGAGELFF. CDR3 nucleotides: TGTGCCAGCAGCTCCCTGCCCGCAGGGGCCGGGGAGCTGTTTTTT.

The CDR3 sequence is CASSFAGATDTQYF. Written as DNA, the CDR3 is TGTGCCAGCAGTTTTGCGGGGGCGACAGATACGCAGTATTTT. This chain connects TRBV28 to TRBJ2-3; possible D gene TRBD2, 7 bases. Germline-derived CDR1 and CDR2 are MDHEN and SYDVKM. V lost 3 bases to trimming and J lost 3 bases, with 10 bases between them. The CDR3 runs to 14 residues.

V and J are TRBV4-3 and TRBJ2-2, with a possible D match to TRBD2 (5 bases). V was trimmed by 4 bases and J by 6 bases, leaving 12 bases between them. Germline CDR1 LGHNA, CDR2 YSLEER. The CDR3 has 14 residues. CDR3: CASSRERSAGELFF. The CDR3 coding sequence is TGCGCCAGCAGCCGGGAGCGGTCGGCCGGGGAGCTGTTTTTT.

This chain connects TRBV9 to TRBJ1-5; D is uncertain. The germline V and J ends were trimmed by 0 bases and 2 bases, with 9 bases remaining between them. The CDR3 runs 15 residues. Germline loops: CDR1 SGDLS, CDR2 YYNGEE. The CDR3 loop reads CASSVADTGNQPQHF. The DNA of the CDR3 is TGTGCCAGCAGCGTAGCAGACACAGGCAATCAGCCCCAGCATTTT.

J is TRBJ1-1 and V is TRBV6-2 or TRBV6-3, with a weak D call TRBD1 (5 bases). V was clipped by 1 base and J by 6 bases, with 12 bases between them. There are 14 residues in the CDR3. CDR1 is MNHEY and CDR2 is SVGEGT in the germline V gene. The CDR3 spells CASSYWQEGSEAFF. In DNA form, the CDR3 reads TGTGCCAGCAGTTACTGGCAGGAGGGGTCTGAAGCTTTCTTT.

This chain connects TRBV2 to TRBJ2-5; 7 bases are shared with TRBD1. Germline V CDR1 and CDR2: SNHLY, FYNNEI. J was trimmed by 0 bases and V by 4 bases; bases with no gene match: 2. The CDR3 contains 14 residues. CDR3 sequence: CASSGDRNQETQYF. The DNA for the CDR3 is TGTGCCAGCAGTGGGGACAGAAACCAAGAGACCCAGTACTTC.

The V call is TRBV9, the J call TRBJ2-3; 8 positions agree with TRBD2. Germline V gene sequence: CDR1 SGDLS, CDR2 YYNGEE. With 3 bases clipped from V and 4 bases from J, the junction kept 10 bases outside the gene matches. The CDR3 is 16 amino acids. CDR3 nucleotide sequence: TGTGCCAGCAGCGAGAGGGAGCGGGAGAAACCAGATACGCAGTATTTT. This sequence encodes CASSEREREKPDTQYF.

Note on this clone: Other DNA sequences in this specimen translate into the identical CDR3. The chain joins TRBV19 to TRBJ2-7; D ambiguous. The ends were cut back, 4 bases at V and 2 bases at J, with 6 bases in the middle. Germline V CDR1 and CDR2: LNHDA, SQIVND (reference sequence). This CDR3 is 12 amino acids long. Here the CDR3 reads CASSSGTYEQYF. Written as DNA, the CDR3 is TGTGCCAGTAGTAGCGGTACCTACGAGCAGTACTTC.

The chain is built from TRBV5-1 and TRBJ2-7; TRBD1 is a possible D gene (6 bases). The germline CDR1 and CDR2 sequences are SGHRS and YFSETQ. Deletions cut 2 bases from V and 6 bases from J, with 12 bases between. The CDR3 runs to 13 residues. The chain's CDR3 is CASSFAQGSEQYF. The CDR3 DNA reads TGCGCCAGCAGCTTTGCACAGGGATCCGAGCAGTACTTC.

V and J are TRBV30 and TRBJ2-6; no reliable D call. The CDR3 has 17 residues. Trimming stripped 0 bases from V and 2 bases from J, with 14 bases between. Germline V gives CDR1 GTSNPN, CDR2 SVGIG (reference sequence). The CDR3 region is CAWSVEARVTGANVLTF. Written as DNA, the CDR3 is TGTGCCTGGAGTGTAGAGGCCAGAGTCACTGGGGCCAACGTCCTGACTTTC.

This clone was recorded once. The V gene is TRBV19, the J gene TRBJ1-2; 9 bases match TRBD1. This CDR3 region has 13 residues. The germline V gene encodes CDR1 LNHDA and CDR2 SQIVND (reference sequence). Trimming took 7 bases from V and 9 from J; bases not matched to a gene: 9. The CDR3 DNA reads as TGTGCCAGTAACCCGGGACAGGGACGGAGCTACACCTTC. This codes for CASNPGQGRSYTF.

The table lists this clone with a count of one. CDR3 loop: CASSLAGGANSPLHF. The CDR3 bases are TGTGCCAGCAGCCTAGCCGGAGGGGCGAACTCACCCCTCCACTTT. The rearrangement uses TRBV4-2 and TRBJ1-6; possible D gene TRBD1, 5 bases. V was shortened by 4 bases and J by 10 bases, with 17 bases between the two germline ends. Germline lookup yields CDR1 LGHNA and CDR2 YNFKEQ. CDR3 length: 15 residues.

This chain uses TRBV5-1 with TRBJ2-7; D is perhaps TRBD2 (6 bases). The CDR3 contains 15 residues. V lost 0 bases to trimming and J lost 3 bases, with 13 bases between them. Germline lookup yields CDR1 SGHRS and CDR2 YFSETQ. The chain's CDR3 is CASSLVPGVGYEQYF. CDR3 bases: TGCGCCAGCAGCTTGGTTCCGGGAGTGGGCTACGAGCAGTACTTC. Based on the CDR3 plus reference TRBV5-1 and TRBJ2-7, the full variable domain is KAGVTQTPRYLIKTRGQQVTLSCSPISGHRSVSWYQQTPGQGLQFLFEYFSETQRNKGNFPGRFSGRQFSNSRSEMNVSTLELGDSALYLCASSLVPGVGYEQYFGPGTRLTVT.

The chain carries TRBV7-2 and TRBJ1-2, with 8 nucleotides matching TRBD1. V shed 3 bases, J shed 5 bases, and the junction held 5 bases outside the gene matches. The germline V gene encodes CDR1 SGHTA and CDR2 FQGNSA. The CDR3 contains 14 residues. The CDR3 region has the DNA TGTGCCAGCAGCTTCGGGACAGGTTCATATGGCTACACCTTC. Translated: CASSFGTGSYGYTF.

The chain joins TRBV4-1 to TRBJ1-6, with D possibly TRBD1 on 5 matching bases. CDR1 MGHRA and CDR2 YSYEKL come from the germline V gene. The CDR3 length is 13 residues. The V end lost 1 base, the J end lost 11 bases, and 9 bases lay between the germline ends. The CDR3 region is CASSQVEGTPLHF. The CDR3 DNA reads TGCGCCAGCAGCCAAGTGGAGGGGACACCCCTCCACTTT.